These 21 T cell receptor beta chains originate from one sample sequenced in a study of blood T cell repertoires in COVID-19. Clones were read by immunoSEQ multiplex PCR, and TCRdb kept only the in-frame ones, dropping some. Of roughly 80,000 clones detected, approximately 90% appear once; the ten largest clones hold just over 2.5%. Input material: peripheral blood. The receptors shown here come from a man aged 50-59 years with COVID-19, enrolled during active disease.

The chain joins TRBV6-5 to TRBJ1-3; D is perhaps TRBD1 (5 bases). The CDR3 loop spans 16 amino acids. Per the germline V gene, CDR1 is MNHEY and CDR2 is SVGAGI. V was clipped by 4 bases and J by 3 bases, with 16 bases between them. CDR3 loop: CASSSLQATYGNTIYF. In DNA form, the CDR3 reads TGTGCCAGCAGTTCCCTACAGGCGACATATGGAAACACCATATATTTT.

The V call is TRBV5-1, the J call TRBJ1-1; TRBD1 matches at 10 bases. The CDR3 sequence is 14 residues long. V gave up 0 bases and J gave up 7 bases; unmatched junction bases: 3. Germline CDR1 SGHRS, CDR2 YFSETQ. The CDR3 coding sequence is TGCGCCAGCAGCTTGGAGACAGGGGGCGGTGAAGCTTTCTTT. Translating it yields CASSLETGGGEAFF.

The rearrangement joins TRBV10-3 to TRBJ1-2; no firm D call. The length of the CDR3 is 15 residues. Per the germline V gene, CDR1 is ENHRY and CDR2 is SYGVKD. V lost 0 bases and J lost 0, with 8 bases in between. CDR3 coding DNA: TGTGCCATCAGTGAGTCCCCGGGTTCTAACTATGGCTACACCTTC. Amino acids: CAISESPGSNYGYTF.

The chain joins TRBV6-5 to TRBJ2-7, with 9 bases fitting TRBD1. Germline trimming cut 4 bases from V and 6 bases from J; bases unmatched to any gene: 4. The germline V gene encodes CDR1 MNHEY and CDR2 SVGAGI. The CDR3 is made up of 13 amino acids. CDR3 DNA sequence: TGTGCCAGCAGTTTGACAGGGGGTGGCGAGCAGTACGTC. Its protein product is CASSLTGGGEQYV.

The rearrangement links TRBV3-1 (or the pseudogene TRBV3-2) to TRBJ2-5; D is possibly TRBD1 (5 bases). Germline-derived CDR1 and CDR2 are LGHDT and YNNKEL (reference sequence). With 4 bases removed from V and 4 bases from J, the gap between germline ends came to 10 bases. The CDR3 has 13 residues. CDR3 sequence reads: CASSPEGAETQYF. The CDR3 coding sequence is TGTGCCAGCAGCCCCGAAGGGGCAGAGACCCAGTACTTC.

The gene calls are TRBV21-1 and TRBJ1-4; the table names TRBD1, a call not compared with the DNA. TRBV21-1 is a pseudogene segment. The CDR3 covers 14 residues. CDR3 region: CAGTTGGSYEKLFF. CDR3 bases: TGTGCCGGGACGACAGGGGGTTCGTATGAAAAACTGTTTTTT.

The rearrangement joins TRBV14 to TRBJ2-3, with 15 bases identical to TRBD2. V lost 4 bases and J lost 2; bases outside the gene matches: 4. Per the germline V gene, CDR1 is SGHDN and CDR2 is FVKESK. The CDR3 covers 17 residues. Here the CDR3 DNA reads TGTGCCAGCAGCCTCGGGACTAGCGGGAGGTTCACAGATACGCAGTATTTT. Translating it yields CASSLGTSGRFTDTQYF.

This clone was recorded once. This chain uses TRBV28 with TRBJ1-6; no clear D gene. V gave up 7 bases and J gave up 0 bases, with 16 bases separating them. The CDR3 covers 17 residues. Germline CDR1 and CDR2: MDHEN and SYDVKM. This CDR3 reads CASTTPPGSSYNSPLHF. In DNA, the CDR3 is TGTGCCAGCACCACTCCGCCTGGTAGCTCCTATAATTCACCCCTCCACTTT. Variable domain in full (rest from reference TRBV28 and TRBJ1-6): DVKVTQSSRYLVKRTGEKVFLECVQDMDHENMFWYRQDPGLGLRLIYFSYDVKMKEKGDIPEGYSVSREKKERFSLILESASTNQTSMYLCASTTPPGSSYNSPLHFGNGTRLTVT.

CDR3 in amino acids: CASSRARGSSYNEQFF. The CDR3 nucleotides are TGTGCCAGCAGCCGAGCCCGTGGTAGCTCCTACAATGAGCAGTTCTTC. V usage is TRBV3-1 (or the pseudogene TRBV3-2) and J usage is TRBJ2-1; no clear D. This CDR3 region has 16 residues. Germline-derived CDR1 and CDR2 are LGHDT and YNNKEL (reference sequence). Trimming left V 4 bases short and J 0 bases short, with 13 bases between.

The chain employs TRBV11-3 and TRBJ2-5, with 10 positions matching TRBD1. The trim removed 0 bases at V and 5 bases at J, leaving 12 bases unmatched. The CDR3 covers 18 residues. Germline V gene data show CDR1 as SGHNT and CDR2 as YENEEA. Written as DNA, the CDR3 is TGTGCCAGCAGCTTAGATTTTTATGGACAGGGGGTCGTGGAGACCCAGTACTTC. This gives the protein CASSLDFYGQGVVETQYF.

The chain uses TRBV27 and TRBJ2-7; 8 positions match TRBD2. Germline CDR1 and CDR2: MNHEY and SMNVEV (reference sequence). The CDR3 sequence is 15 residues long. V dropped 4 bases and J dropped 6; count of bases not matched to a gene: 11. The chain's CDR3 is CASSSLAGPAREQYF. CDR3 in DNA: TGTGCCAGCAGTTCATTAGCGGGACCGGCCCGCGAGCAGTACTTC.

This clone was detected once. The genes are TRBV14 and TRBJ1-1; 8 bases align to TRBD1. The CDR3 runs 15 residues. The V segment lost 3 bases and the J segment 2 bases; nucleotides outside the gene matches: 5. In germline, CDR1 is SGHDN, CDR2 FVKESK. The CDR3 protein is CASSQTQGANTEAFF. CDR3 nucleotides: TGTGCCAGCAGCCAGACCCAGGGGGCTAACACTGAAGCTTTCTTT.

This rearrangement joins TRBV13 to TRBJ2-7, with unresolved D. The CDR3 spans 13 residues. Germline CDR1 is PRHDT and CDR2 is FYEKMQ (reference sequence). V was shortened by 0 bases and J by 1 base, with 4 bases between the two germline ends. The CDR3 spells CASSLGPSYEQYF. In DNA, the CDR3 is TGTGCCAGCAGCTTAGGCCCATCCTACGAGCAGTACTTC.

V is TRBV9 and J is TRBJ2-2; 7 nucleotides match TRBD2. The CDR3 length is 17 residues. The J segment lost 7 bases and the V segment lost 4 bases, leaving 16 bases of the junction unmatched. In germline, CDR1 is SGDLS, CDR2 YYNGEE. This chain's CDR3 is CASSRGPGGRVVGELFF. In nucleotides, the CDR3 is TGTGCCAGCAGCAGGGGACCCGGAGGGAGGGTGGTCGGGGAGCTGTTTTTT.

This chain joins TRBV15 and TRBJ2-2, with 9 bases identical to TRBD1. CDR1 and CDR2 (germline): LNHNV, YYDKDF (reference sequence). The CDR3 covers 16 residues. The ends lost 1 base at V and 6 bases at J; junction bases unmatched: 6. The CDR3 here is CATSRGGTGFPGELFF. CDR3 DNA sequence: TGTGCCACCAGCAGAGGCGGGACAGGGTTCCCCGGGGAGCTGTTTTTT.

This clone occurred once. This rearrangement joins TRBV9 to TRBJ2-5; D might be TRBD2 (6 bases). Germline V gene lookup returns CDR1 SGDLS and CDR2 YYNGEE. The CDR3 length is 16 residues. Trimming removed 2 bases from V and 4 bases from J, with 18 bases in between. CDR3: CASSVASGVFGETQYF. In nucleotides, the CDR3 is TGTGCCAGCAGCGTTGCTTCGGGAGTATTTGGAGAGACCCAGTACTTC.

V is TRBV7-8 and J is TRBJ2-7; 8 positions agree with TRBD2. J gave up 3 bases and V 3 bases, and 13 bases lay outside the gene matches. Germline lookup yields CDR1 SGHVS and CDR2 FQNEAQ. The CDR3 runs 17 residues. CDR3 nucleotide sequence: TGTGCCAGCAGCTTGCAAGGTGGCGGGGGGCAAGGCTACGAGCAGTACTTC. It encodes CASSLQGGGGQGYEQYF.

The rearrangement links TRBV21-1 to TRBJ2-7; the listed D gene, TRBD2, was not tested against the DNA. TRBV21-1 is a documented pseudogene. The CDR3 sequence is 13 residues long. CDR3 nucleotides: TGTGCCAGCAGGGCTGGGGGGATCAGCGAGCAGTACTTC. This sequence encodes CASRAGGISEQYF.

This chain links TRBV20-1 with TRBJ2-1; D is perhaps TRBD2 (5 bases). This CDR3 has 13 amino acids. The V gene's germline CDR1 is DFQATT and CDR2 SNEGSKA (reference sequence). V shed 3 bases and J shed 0 bases, with 6 bases lying between them. CDR3 sequence reads: CSASTSSYNEQFF. The DNA of the CDR3 is TGCAGTGCTAGTACTAGCTCCTACAATGAGCAGTTCTTC.

V gene TRBV6-5 combines with J gene TRBJ2-5, with D tentatively TRBD1 (6 bases). This CDR3 spans 15 amino acids. Trimming cost V 2 bases and J 2 bases, with 12 bases left between them. Germline V gene sequence: CDR1 MNHEY, CDR2 SVGAGI. CDR3 DNA sequence: TGTGCCAGCAGTTACAGTATGGGGGCTCAAGAGACCCAGTACTTC. Its protein product is CASSYSMGAQETQYF.

A single count supports this clone. V is TRBV3-1 (or the pseudogene TRBV3-2) and J is TRBJ2-1; perhaps TRBD2 as D (5 bases). Germline V CDR1 and CDR2: LGHDT, YNNKEL (reference sequence). CDR3 size: 14 residues. Trimming cost V 0 bases and J 5 bases, with 8 bases left between them. Here the CDR3 reads CASSQDPRDNEQFF. CDR3 DNA sequence: TGTGCCAGCAGCCAAGACCCGAGGGACAATGAGCAGTTCTTC.